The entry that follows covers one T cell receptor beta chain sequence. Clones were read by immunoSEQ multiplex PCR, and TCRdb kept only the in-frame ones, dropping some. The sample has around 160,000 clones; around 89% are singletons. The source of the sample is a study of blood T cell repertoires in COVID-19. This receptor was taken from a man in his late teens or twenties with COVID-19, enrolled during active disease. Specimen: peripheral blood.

Here the CDR3 DNA reads TGTGCCAGCAGCCTTGACAGCGTTAGCAATCAGCCCCAGCATTTT. Translated: CASSLDSVSNQPQHF. The chain couples TRBV7-8 to TRBJ1-5; TRBD1 might be the D (5 bases). V lost 5 bases to trimming and J lost 0 bases, with 11 bases between them. The CDR3 contains 15 residues. CDR1 and CDR2 from the germline V gene are SGHVS and FQNEAQ. Filled out from reference TRBV7-8 and TRBJ1-5, the complete variable domain reads GAGVSQSPRYKVAKRGQDVALRCDPISGHVSLFWYQQALGQGPEFLTYFQNEAQLDKSGLPSDRFFAERPEGSVSTLKIQRTQQEDSAVYLCASSLDSVSNQPQHFGDGTRLSIL.